This is a list of T cell receptor beta chains from one sample in a study of a mutant IDH1 vaccine in newly diagnosed glioma. The antigens for these receptors are not known. Using immunoSEQ multiplex PCR, the repertoire was profiled, and TCRdb retains in-frame clones only, with some absent. The sample comprises about 94,000 clones, approximately 89% of which are singletons, and over 0.7% rests with the top ten. The sequences come from PBMCs, collected from a glioma patient whose treatment included an IDH1 peptide vaccine. These receptors were taken from a woman aged 45-59 years with glioma. Each CDR3 is given without its conserved first and last residue. Each record gives: V gene, CDR3 length, J gene, CDR3 protein.

TRBV5-1	12	TRBJ2-2	ASRLTGRTGELF
TRBV11-2	17	TRBJ2-5	ASSSKREKVAEVEETQY
TRBV7-8	13	TRBJ2-7	ASSSTSGPLLEQY
TRBV28	11	TRBJ1-2	ASSFRDRAGYT
TRBV9	14	TRBJ2-7	ASSPGLTEGRYEQY
TRBV19	12	TRBJ2-7	ASSKRLGGDEQY
TRBV9	15	TRBJ2-6	ASSARAEGSGANVLT
TRBV5-1	13	TRBJ1-2	ASSLYPGAGYGYT
TRBV5-6	16	TRBJ2-2	ASSILWSSGRATGELF
TRBV27	10	TRBJ1-1	ASTDGGTEAF